The rows below give T cell receptor beta chains drawn from one sample of a study of cytomegalovirus exposure and HLA in healthy donors. Generated by immunoSEQ multiplex PCR, the TCRdb table keeps only in-frame clones and is missing some. In the table there are some 120,000 clones, around 75% of which are singletons. The sample comprised PBMCs. The source of these receptors is a man aged 25 to 40 in good health and CMV-seronegative. CDR3s include the opening cysteine and the closing phenylalanine or tryptophan. A D gene is named only where the DNA matches it firmly. Clone size, where shown, is once, few, many, or a class for clones that have expanded.

clone size,D gene,V gene,J gene,CDR3 DNA,CDR3 protein
few,-,TRBV29-1,TRBJ1-2,TGCAGCGGTGGGGGGTATAGTAATGATGGCTACACCTTC,CSGGGYSNDGYTF
-,-,TRBV7-2,TRBJ1-1,TGTGCCAGCAGCTTATGGGCAGGGCGGAACACTGAAGCTTTCTTT,CASSLWAGRNTEAFF
-,TRBD1,TRBV5-4,TRBJ2-7,TGTGCCAGCAGCTTCGCCGGGACAGGATCGCAGGGGCAGTACTTC,CASSFAGTGSQGQYF
-,-,TRBV14,TRBJ2-7,TGTGCCAGCAGCCAGAGGTTCATGAACGAGCAGTACTTC,CASSQRFMNEQYF
-,-,TRBV27,TRBJ2-3,TGTGCCAGCAGTTTATCAGGAGGGGCACCTAGCACAGATACGCAGTATTTT,CASSLSGGAPSTDTQYF
-,TRBD2,TRBV7-7,TRBJ2-5,TGTGCTAGCAGCGGCGGGGGGTGGCAAGAGACCCAGTACTTC,CASSGGGWQETQYF
few,-,TRBV10-3,TRBJ1-1,TGTGCCATCAGGTCGTGGACAGCCGAGAACACTGAAGCTTTCTTT,CAIRSWTAENTEAFF
few,-,TRBV4-3,TRBJ2-7,TGCGCCAGCAGCCAAGAAGTGAACAGGCTCTACGAGCAGTACTTC,CASSQEVNRLYEQYF
-,TRBD2,TRBV6-5,TRBJ2-7,TGTGCCAGCAGTTACTCGACTAGCTGGGTGCAGTACTTC,CASSYSTSWVQYF
-,TRBD1,TRBV7-9,TRBJ2-7,TGTGCCAGCAGCTTAGCAGGGGGACAGGGAGCCTACGAGCAGTACTTC,CASSLAGGQGAYEQYF
-,-,TRBV5-8,TRBJ1-1,TGTGCCAGCAGCCAGGGACACGTTAACACTGAAGCTTTCTTT,CASSQGHVNTEAFF
-,TRBD2,TRBV4-3,TRBJ2-3,TGCGCCAGCAGCCAAGGGCAGGCGGGAGGGGTTCTAGATACGCAGTATTTT,CASSQGQAGGVLDTQYF
-,-,TRBV4-3,TRBJ1-3,TGCGCCAGCAGCCGCGACAGGAGCTCTGGAAACACCATATATTTT,CASSRDRSSGNTIYF
-,TRBD2,TRBV4-3,TRBJ2-7,TGCGCCAGCAGCCAAGATTCGAGCGGGCTAGCGGAGCGCTACGAGCAGTACTTC,CASSQDSSGLAERYEQYF
few,-,TRBV18,TRBJ1-2,TGTGCCAGCTCACCACTTCCGGGGATCGGGGCTAACTATGGCTACACCTTC,CASSPLPGIGANYGYTF
-,TRBD2,TRBV30,TRBJ2-3,TGTGCCTGGAGTATAAGGCGCCTTAGCGGGAGTCCAGATACGCAGTATTTT,CAWSIRRLSGSPDTQYF
few,TRBD2,TRBV9,TRBJ2-3,TGTGCCAGCAGCGGAGCGGGATGGGTCACAGATACGCAGTATTTT,CASSGAGWVTDTQYF
-,TRBD2,TRBV14,TRBJ2-7,TGTGCCAGCGGGACTAGCGGGAAGGTTATCTACGAGCAGTACTTC,CASGTSGKVIYEQYF
-,-,TRBV28,TRBJ1-1,TGTGCCAGCAGTTCCCCACGGTCGGGGGGGTTGGAAGCTTTCTTT,CASSSPRSGGLEAFF
-,TRBD1,TRBV19,TRBJ2-5,TGTGCCAGTAGGGAGACAGGGGGCCGGGAGACCCAGTACTTC,CASRETGGRETQYF
-,-,TRBV29-1,TRBJ2-7,TGCAGCCCAAAGGGCAATGGCGGGAATAGAGGGCACTACGAGCAGTACTTC,CSPKGNGGNRGHYEQYF
-,-,TRBV5-8,TRBJ2-5,TGTGCCAGCAGCTTGGATGAGGAGACCCAGTACTTC,CASSLDEETQYF
-,-,TRBV18,TRBJ1-5,TGTGCCAGCTCACCAGATCACGGGGAGCCCCAGCATTTT,CASSPDHGEPQHF
-,-,TRBV20-1,TRBJ2-7,TGCAGTGCTGCGCGGGTGTACGAGCAGTACTTC,CSAARVYEQYF
-,TRBD1,TRBV7-8,TRBJ2-3,TGTGCCAGCAGCTGGCGGGACAGGGGGACGCAGTATTTT,CASSWRDRGTQYF
-,-,TRBV18,TRBJ2-1,TGTGCCAGCTCACCCATTACAGAGTACAATGAGCAGTTCTTC,CASSPITEYNEQFF
few,-,TRBV7-2,TRBJ2-7,TGTGCCAGCATGCGTTCCCATTCCTACGAGCAGTACTTC,CASMRSHSYEQYF
-,TRBD1,TRBV10-3,TRBJ1-5,TGTGCCATCAGTGCCGCCCAGGGGGCGTCAGGTGTTGGCAATCAGCCCCAGCATTTT,CAISAAQGASGVGNQPQHF
-,-,TRBV4-3,TRBJ1-4,TGCGCCAGCAGCCTCTTTTCCGGAGGGGAAAAACTGTTTTTT,CASSLFSGGEKLFF
-,TRBD2,TRBV9,TRBJ2-7,TGTGCCAGCAGCGAGGGGGGGACTAGCGGCTACGAGCAGTACTTC,CASSEGGTSGYEQYF
-,-,TRBV28,TRBJ2-7,TGTGCCAGCAGTTTAAAGGCGGTCAGCTACTCCTACGAGCAGTACTTC,CASSLKAVSYSYEQYF
-,TRBD1,TRBV27,TRBJ2-2,TGTGCCAGCAAACCCTTAGGGACAGAAAACACCGGGGAGCTGTTTTTT,CASKPLGTENTGELFF
-,-,TRBV25-1,TRBJ1-2,TGTGCCAGCAGTGCCTCAGGGTATGGCTACACCTTC,CASSASGYGYTF
once,-,TRBV7-2,TRBJ2-3,TGTGCCAGCAGTTTAGTTGCGGTCCAGGGTACGCAGTATTTT,CASSLVAVQGTQYF
-,TRBD1,TRBV6-5,TRBJ2-2,TGTGCCAGCGGGCGGACAGGGGTGGACACCGGGGAGCTGTTTTTT,CASGRTGVDTGELFF
-,TRBD1,TRBV13,TRBJ2-7,TGTGCCAGCAGCCAGGGGGCAGAAACCTACGAGCAGTACTTC,CASSQGAETYEQYF
few,-,TRBV7-9,TRBJ2-7,TGTGCCAGCAGCTTTCAGGGGCACTACGAGCAGTACTTC,CASSFQGHYEQYF
-,-,TRBV28,TRBJ1-2,TGTGCCAGTTGTCGGGTGGGTGGCTACACCTTC,CASCRVGGYTF
-,TRBD2,TRBV9,TRBJ2-3,TGTGCCAGCAGCGTACTAGCGGGGCGTAGCACAGATACGCAGTATTTT,CASSVLAGRSTDTQYF
-,-,TRBV5-6,TRBJ2-1,TGTGCCAGCAGCTTGGGCCAGCGGGTTTGGAATGAGCAGTTCTTC,CASSLGQRVWNEQFF
few,-,TRBV28,TRBJ1-1,TGTGCCAGCAGAGTGACAGGTAATAAAGCTTTCTTT,CASRVTGNKAFF
-,-,TRBV18,TRBJ1-1,TGTGCCAGCTCACCAATCGGACAGAACACTGAAGCTTTCTTT,CASSPIGQNTEAFF
-,-,TRBV2,TRBJ2-2,TGTGCCAGCAGGGGGAGGACAGGGAACACCGGGGAGCTGTTTTTT,CASRGRTGNTGELFF
-,TRBD2,TRBV5-4,TRBJ2-5,TGTGCCAGCAGCGAATACACTACTAGCGGAGGGGGAGAGACCCAGTACTTC,CASSEYTTSGGGETQYF
-,TRBD1,TRBV6-5,TRBJ2-7,TGTGCCAGCAGTTACTCCGACAGGGGGGCATCCTACGAGCAGTACTTC,CASSYSDRGASYEQYF